The 28 T cell receptor beta chains reported below all come from one sample, sequenced in a study of OX40 agonist ivuxolimab in advanced cancers. The method behind the library was the immunoSEQ multiplex PCR assay. What TCRdb holds here is the immuneACCESS table cut down to in-frame rearrangements. Part of the clones is not present; checked against another copy, under half of the missing clones reflect an unresolved V gene, and the others are unexplained. Within this sample are 65,000 to 95,000 clones, with around 88% of them counted one time only. The ten largest clonotypes hold about 0.8% of the sample. Sequencing was performed on CD4+ or CD8+ T cells sorted from blood, taken in a trial of the OX40 agonist ivuxolimab. All receptors come from an adult with an advanced solid tumor such as melanoma, head and neck, liver or kidney cancer.

The rearrangement joins TRBV15 to TRBJ2-5, with D tentatively TRBD1 (5 bases). Trimming took off 4 bases at V and 0 bases at J, with 6 bases between the two ends. In germline, CDR1 is LNHNV, CDR2 YYDKDF (reference sequence). The CDR3 is 13 amino acids. As DNA, the CDR3 is TGTGCCACCAGCATGGACAACCAAGAGACCCAGTACTTC. The encoded protein is CATSMDNQETQYF.

The table lists this clone with a count of one. The V gene is TRBV5-1, the J gene TRBJ2-7; 12 bases agree with TRBD2. The germline CDR1 and CDR2 sequences are SGHRS and YFSETQ. The CDR3 spans 18 residues. V lost 0 bases, J lost 5 bases, and 12 bases stayed unmatched. CDR3 sequence reads: CASSLAATSGSTDHEQYF. CDR3 coding DNA: TGCGCCAGCAGCTTGGCCGCGACTAGCGGGAGTACGGATCACGAGCAGTACTTC.

The chain is built from TRBV7-9 and TRBJ2-1; possibly TRBD1 for D (5 bases). CDR1 is SEHNR, CDR2 FQNEAQ, per germline (reference sequence). V lost 0 bases, J lost 4 bases, and 10 bases lay in between. The CDR3 loop spans 15 amino acids. CDR3 in amino acids: CASSLAGALYNEQFF. The CDR3 region has the DNA TGTGCCAGCAGCTTAGCTGGGGCCCTGTACAATGAGCAGTTCTTC.

The chain uses TRBV19 and TRBJ1-5; TRBD1 is a possible D gene (6 bases). Germline V CDR1 and CDR2: LNHDA, SQIVND (reference sequence). The CDR3 runs 13 residues. The germline V and J ends were trimmed by 3 bases and 7 bases, with 10 bases remaining between them. CDR3 in amino acids: CASSIPTGQPQHF. Here the CDR3 DNA reads TGTGCCAGTAGTATCCCGACAGGACAGCCCCAGCATTTT.

The chain carries TRBV2 and TRBJ1-2, with 7 bases aligning to TRBD1. Trimming cost V 10 bases and J 4 bases; bases outside gene matches: 9. This CDR3 has 13 amino acids. The V gene's germline CDR1 is SNHLY and CDR2 FYNNEI. As DNA, the CDR3 is TGTGCCACTCGCCCCCGGGACAGCTATGGCTACACCTTC. This encodes CATRPRDSYGYTF.

V and J are TRBV28 and TRBJ2-7; D call uncertain. The CDR3 extends over 13 amino acids. From germline, CDR1 is MDHEN and CDR2 SYDVKM. V dropped 2 bases and J dropped 0 bases, with 5 bases sitting between them. Here the CDR3 reads CASSLAASYEQYF. The CDR3 nucleotides are TGTGCCAGCAGTTTAGCGGCCTCCTACGAGCAGTACTTC.

The chain employs TRBV5-1 and TRBJ2-5, with unresolved D. Per the germline V gene, CDR1 is SGHRS and CDR2 is YFSETQ. The CDR3 length is 11 residues. Trimming stripped 5 bases from V and 2 bases from J, with 4 bases between. CDR3: CASRGQETQYF. CDR3 coding DNA: TGCGCCAGCAGGGGGCAAGAGACCCAGTACTTC.

The chain couples TRBV7-2 to TRBJ2-7; no clear D. The CDR3 is 13 amino acids. Looked up from germline, CDR1 is SGHTA and CDR2 is FQGNSA. V lost 5 bases, J lost 0 bases, and 8 bases lay in between. The CDR3 DNA follows: TGTGCCAGCAGCCGCACAACCTCCTACGAGCAGTACTTC. This codes for CASSRTTSYEQYF. Together with reference TRBV7-2 and TRBJ2-7, the CDR3 gives the full variable domain: GAGVSQSPSNKVTEKGKDVELRCDPISGHTALYWYRQSLGQGLEFLIYFQGNSAPDKSGLPSDRFSAERTGGSVSTLTIQRTQQEDSAVYLCASSRTTSYEQYFGPGTRLTVT.

The chain has TRBV28 and TRBJ1-2; D is perhaps TRBD1 (5 bases). Trimming removed 4 bases at V and 7 bases at J, with 19 bases between. CDR1 is MDHEN and CDR2 is SYDVKM in the germline V gene. CDR3 length: 15 residues. The CDR3 region is CASSSDPRGGGGYTF. The CDR3 bases are TGTGCCAGCAGTTCCGATCCTCGGGGCGGGGGTGGCTACACCTTC.

The V call is TRBV19, the J call TRBJ1-1; D may be TRBD1 (6 bases). Germline CDR1 reads LNHDA; CDR2 reads SQIVND (reference sequence). Between the trimmed V and J ends, which lost 5 bases and 4 bases, there was a span of 17 bases. CDR3 length: 15 residues. CDR3 sequence reads: CASSQTPGAGTEAFF. In nucleotides, the CDR3 is TGTGCCAGTAGTCAGACGCCAGGGGCTGGCACTGAAGCTTTCTTT. Looking up the rest from reference TRBV19 and TRBJ1-1 gives the full variable domain: DGGITQSPKYLFRKEGQNVTLSCEQNLNHDAMYWYRQDPGQGLRLIYYSQIVNDFQKGDIAEGYSVSREKKESFPLTVTSAQKNPTAFYLCASSQTPGAGTEAFFGQGTRLTVV.

This chain connects TRBV19 to TRBJ1-4, with no clear D. V was trimmed by 4 bases and J by 7 bases, leaving 10 bases between them. The CDR3 runs to 13 residues. Germline V gene sequence: CDR1 LNHDA, CDR2 SQIVND (reference sequence). The CDR3 here is CASSTNRGEKLFF. For the CDR3, the DNA is TGTGCCAGTAGTACCAATCGGGGTGAAAAACTGTTTTTT.

The chain joins TRBV6-1 to TRBJ2-5; D is perhaps TRBD1 (6 bases). The CDR3 totals 15 residues. V lost 5 bases and J lost 2, with 15 bases in between. Germline lookup yields CDR1 MNHNS and CDR2 SASEGT. In nucleotides, the CDR3 is TGTGCCAGCAGTAATACCGGGACACGGCAAGAGACCCAGTACTTC. Translated, it gives CASSNTGTRQETQYF.

This chain uses TRBV18 with TRBJ2-7; weak D call: TRBD1 (6 bases). CDR3 length equals 14 residues. Between the trimmed V and J ends, which lost 3 bases and 3 bases, there was a span of 12 bases. Per germline, CDR1 KGHSH and CDR2 LQKENI. The CDR3 DNA reads as TGTGCCAGCTCACCGACAGGACAAGACTACGAGCAGTACTTC. As protein: CASSPTGQDYEQYF.

The chain recombines TRBV19 with TRBJ2-6, with no clear D. Germline values: CDR1 LNHDA, CDR2 SQIVND (reference sequence). The CDR3 contains 13 residues. V was pared by 5 bases and J by 12 bases, with 14 bases between. As DNA, the CDR3 is TGTGCCAGTAGTGGCGACAAATCAGCCGTCCTGACTTTC. The encoded protein is CASSGDKSAVLTF.

This clone has just one count. This sample also contains other DNA sequences that code for the same CDR3. The chain is built from TRBV4-2 and TRBJ1-1; D gene unclear. The length of the CDR3 is 14 residues. V lost 0 bases and J lost 1, with 6 bases in between. CDR1 is LGHNA, CDR2 YNFKEQ, per germline. The CDR3 DNA is TGTGCCAGCAGCCAAGATAGGAGGAACACTGAAGCTTTCTTT. Its protein product is CASSQDRRNTEAFF.

A word on this clone: A junction end diverges from the germline sequence, so it may reflect a read error. CDR3 nucleotide sequence: TGTGCTAGCAGCGTACTGCGGACTAGCGCCGAGCAGTTCTTC. Translation: CASSVLRTSAEQFF. The rearrangement joins TRBV7-7 to TRBJ2-1, with TRBD2 matching over 9 bases. Germline-derived CDR1 and CDR2 are SSHAT and FNYEAQ (reference sequence). The CDR3 runs 14 residues. Drawing the rest from reference TRBV7-7 and TRBJ2-1, the complete variable domain is GAGVSQSPRYKVTKRGQDVTLRCDPISSHATLYWYQQALGQGPEFLTYFNYEAQPDKSGLPSDRFSAERPEGSISTLTIQRTEQRDSAMYRCASSVLRTSAEQFFGPGTRLTVL.

The V gene is TRBV6-5, the J gene TRBJ2-3; D ambiguous. Germline V gives CDR1 MNHEY, CDR2 SVGAGI. The CDR3 is 11 residues long. Trimming took off 6 bases at V and 6 bases at J, with 7 bases between the two ends. This chain's CDR3 is CASSHLDTQYF. CDR3 coding DNA: TGTGCCAGCAGCCACCTGGATACGCAGTATTTT.

V is TRBV5-3 and J is TRBJ1-1; no clear D gene. TRBV5-3 is placed among ORFs of uncertain function. This CDR3 contains 14 residues. Trimming removed 0 bases from V and 1 base from J, with 7 bases in between. As DNA, the CDR3 is TGTGCCAGAAGCTTGGAACATGAGAACACTGAAGCTTTCTTT. Protein: CARSLEHENTEAFF.

The chain carries TRBV10-3 and TRBJ2-4, with D perhaps TRBD2 (6 bases). Germline-derived CDR1 and CDR2 are ENHRY and SYGVKD. Trimming shortened V by 2 bases and J by 3 bases, and 20 bases separated the two germline ends. The CDR3 contains 18 residues. Here the CDR3 DNA reads TGTGCCATCAGTGAGGGTCAGTTGTTGGGGGGTGGCAAAAACATTCAGTACTTC. As protein: CAISEGQLLGGGKNIQYF.

The chain recombines TRBV19 with TRBJ2-1; D is uncertain. The germline gives CDR1 LNHDA, CDR2 SQIVND (reference sequence). V was shortened by 3 bases and J by 9 bases, with 6 bases between the two germline ends. This CDR3 has 11 residues. CDR3 in amino acids: CASSIIGEQFF. The CDR3 DNA sequence: TGTGCCAGTAGTATTATCGGTGAGCAGTTCTTC.

In regard to this clone: In the same sample, other DNA sequences code for this CDR3. This chain uses TRBV27 with TRBJ2-3, with TRBD2 identical over 7 bases. V was clipped by 3 bases and J by 2 bases; unmatched bases: 5. The CDR3 runs to 15 residues. Germline V gene data show CDR1 as MNHEY and CDR2 as SMNVEV (reference sequence). CDR3 DNA: TGTGCCAGCAGTTTTGAGGGAGGGCACACAGATACGCAGTATTTT. Its protein is CASSFEGGHTDTQYF.

This chain connects TRBV6-1 to TRBJ1-6, with D unclear. V shed 2 bases and J shed 7 bases, with 12 bases lying between them. The CDR3 spans 15 residues. From germline, CDR1 is MNHNS and CDR2 SASEGT. The CDR3 sequence is CASSEINGGNSPLHF. The CDR3 coding sequence is TGTGCCAGCAGTGAAATAAACGGAGGGAATTCACCCCTCCACTTT.

The V call is TRBV30, the J call TRBJ2-7; 8 positions match TRBD2. Trimming at V came to 1 base and at J to 0 bases, leaving 2 bases not matched to a gene. Germline V gene data show CDR1 as GTSNPN and CDR2 as SVGIG (reference sequence). The CDR3 sequence is 14 residues long. CDR3 amino acids: CAWSAGGGSYEQYF. CDR3 DNA sequence: TGTGCCTGGAGTGCCGGGGGGGGCTCCTACGAGCAGTACTTC.

The chain joins TRBV7-2 to TRBJ2-7; D is uncertain. The CDR3 contains 11 residues. Looked up from germline, CDR1 is SGHTA and CDR2 is FQGNSA. V was pared by 4 bases and J by 3 bases, with 4 bases between. CDR3 loop: CASSSYYEQYF. The CDR3 DNA reads TGTGCCAGCAGCTCCTACTACGAGCAGTACTTC.

The chain employs TRBV18 and TRBJ2-2; 9 nucleotides match TRBD1. The junction had 2 bases not matched to a gene; V was cut back by 6 bases and J by 3 bases. This CDR3 region has 14 residues. Germline CDR1 reads KGHSH; CDR2 reads LQKENI. CDR3 loop: CASSRTGDTGELFF. The CDR3 DNA is TGTGCCAGCTCCCGGACAGGGGACACCGGGGAGCTGTTTTTT.

V is TRBV19 and J is TRBJ2-2; 13 bases agree with TRBD2. In germline, CDR1 is LNHDA, CDR2 SQIVND (reference sequence). This CDR3 is built from 16 residues. Losses at the gene ends were 4 bases for V and 5 bases for J; bases not matched to a gene: 4. CDR3 sequence reads: CASSRLAGGNTGELFF. DNA of the CDR3: TGTGCCAGTAGTAGACTAGCGGGAGGAAATACCGGGGAGCTGTTTTTT.

Here the CDR3 reads CASSLMGGPTYEQYF. DNA for the CDR3: TGTGCCAGCAGCTTAATGGGGGGCCCTACCTACGAGCAGTACTTC. V usage is TRBV5-6 and J usage is TRBJ2-7; D tentatively reads TRBD1 or TRBD2 (6 bases each). Trimming took off 2 bases at V and 2 bases at J, with 14 bases between the two ends. Per the germline V gene, CDR1 is SGHDT and CDR2 is YYEEEE. This CDR3 comprises 15 residues.

The rearrangement joins TRBV28 to TRBJ2-2; perhaps TRBD2 as D (6 bases). The CDR3 has 14 amino acids. Germline assignment: CDR1 MDHEN and CDR2 SYDVKM. Trimming pared 8 bases from V and 2 bases from J, leaving 12 bases between. CDR3 sequence (DNA): TGTGCCAGCGAAGGACTACCTAACACCGGGGAGCTGTTTTTT. Protein sequence: CASEGLPNTGELFF.